The 17 T cell receptor beta chains below all came from one sample that was sequenced in a study of blood T cell repertoires in COVID-19. Libraries were prepared by immunoSEQ multiplex PCR; TCRdb keeps only in-frame clonotypes and omits some of them. The repertoire holds around 120,000 clones, roughly 85% seen once, with 2% to 2.5% in the top ten. Sequenced input: peripheral blood. Source of these receptors: a human donor in a cohort sampled during active COVID-19.

In this sample, this clone turned up a few times. This rearrangement joins TRBV7-9 to TRBJ1-1; 7 bases are shared with TRBD1. Germline-derived CDR1 and CDR2 are SEHNR and FQNEAQ (reference sequence). The CDR3 totals 13 residues. V lost 8 bases and J lost 7; bases outside the gene matches: 10. The CDR3 is CASSQEGASEAFF. CDR3 bases: TGTGCCAGCTCCCAGGAGGGGGCGAGTGAAGCTTTCTTT.

This chain connects TRBV30 to TRBJ2-3, with 7 nucleotides matching TRBD1. CDR3 size: 13 residues. V trimming: 5 bases; J trimming: 1 base; junction bases outside the gene matches: 3. Germline CDR1 reads GTSNPN; CDR2 reads SVGIG (reference sequence). CDR3 bases: TGTGCCTGGGAGACAGGGCGCACAGATACGCAGTATTTT. It specifies CAWETGRTDTQYF.

This clone appeared a single time. V usage is TRBV4-3 and J usage is TRBJ2-2; 8 nucleotides line up with TRBD1. From germline, CDR1 is LGHNA and CDR2 YSLEER. CDR3 length: 14 residues. Germline trimming cut 5 bases from V and 5 bases from J; bases unmatched to any gene: 4. CDR3: CASSVDRGTGELFF. Here the CDR3 DNA reads TGCGCCAGCAGCGTCGACAGGGGAACCGGGGAGCTGTTTTTT.

V and J are TRBV5-4 and TRBJ2-7, with 10 nucleotides matching TRBD2. V was pared by 5 bases and J by 2 bases, with 7 bases of the junction left unmatched. The CDR3 extends over 15 amino acids. Germline V gives CDR1 SGHNT, CDR2 YYREEE (reference sequence). The CDR3 bases are TGTGCCAGCAGGGCTAGCGGGGGCGGCCCCTACGAGCAGTACTTC. It yields the protein CASRASGGGPYEQYF.

Only one count was recorded for this clone. The gene calls are TRBV6-4 and TRBJ1-2; 7 positions agree with TRBD1. With 3 bases clipped from V and 7 bases from J, the junction kept 14 bases outside the gene matches. Germline V gene sequence: CDR1 MRHNA, CDR2 SNTAGT. This CDR3 is built from 16 residues. The CDR3 sequence: CASSESPTGAVGGYTF. CDR3 coding DNA: TGTGCCAGCAGTGAATCCCCAACAGGGGCGGTAGGTGGCTACACCTTC.

This clone was seen only once. V gene TRBV28 combines with J gene TRBJ2-3; a possible D gene is TRBD2 (5 bases). V shed 2 bases and J shed 7 bases, with 10 bases lying between them. The CDR3 has 13 amino acids. Germline V gene data show CDR1 as MDHEN and CDR2 as SYDVKM. The DNA for the CDR3 is TGTGCCAGCAGTTTAGAGGGATCAAATACGCAGTATTTT. Translating gives CASSLEGSNTQYF.

The rearrangement links TRBV27 to TRBJ2-2; D remains ambiguous. CDR3 length: 12 residues. CDR1 is MNHEY, CDR2 SMNVEV, per germline (reference sequence). V lost 7 bases and J 4 bases, leaving 7 bases between the germline ends. The CDR3 sequence is CASTGFTGELFF. CDR3 in DNA: TGTGCCAGCACCGGTTTCACCGGGGAGCTGTTTTTT.

The rearrangement uses TRBV7-6 and TRBJ1-1; D gene uncertain. The CDR3 is 16 residues long. V was clipped by 1 base and J by 4 bases, with 16 bases between them. Germline CDR1 and CDR2: SGHVS and FNYEAQ. The CDR3 loop is CASSLDRTGGSTEAFF. CDR3 DNA: TGTGCCAGCAGCTTAGATCGAACCGGCGGGAGCACTGAAGCTTTCTTT.

The chain joins TRBV2 to TRBJ2-4; 9 bases align to TRBD2. Germline CDR1 reads SNHLY; CDR2 reads FYNNEI. The J segment lost 5 bases and the V segment lost 4 bases, leaving 15 bases of the junction unmatched. The CDR3 extends over 18 amino acids. CDR3 loop: CASSGPGAASGAENIQYF. The CDR3 bases are TGTGCCAGCAGTGGGCCTGGGGCGGCTAGCGGGGCGGAAAACATTCAGTACTTC.

This clone was recorded a few times. The chain has TRBV7-9 and TRBJ1-1; unclear D gene. The V end was cut by 0 bases, the J end by 6 bases, with 8 bases between. CDR3 size: 13 residues. Per the germline V gene, CDR1 is SEHNR and CDR2 is FQNEAQ (reference sequence). As DNA, the CDR3 is TGTGCCAGCAGCTTAGCGCTAGCGGCTGAAGCTTTCTTT. This translates into CASSLALAAEAFF.

This clone showed up just a few times. The chain has TRBV7-9 and TRBJ2-2, with D possibly matching TRBD1 (6 bases). Germline V gives CDR1 SEHNR, CDR2 FQNEAQ (reference sequence). The CDR3 is made up of 14 amino acids. V lost 2 bases and J 7 bases, leaving 11 bases between the germline ends. This chain's CDR3 is CASSLRAGVGELFF. In DNA form, the CDR3 reads TGTGCCAGCAGCTTAAGGGCAGGGGTCGGGGAGCTGTTTTTT.

The chain is built from TRBV4-1 and TRBJ1-5; TRBD1 aligns across 10 bases. The CDR3 sequence is 14 residues long. V shed 4 bases, J shed 6 bases, and the junction held 3 bases outside the gene matches. Germline CDR1 is MGHRA and CDR2 is YSYEKL. The CDR3 loop reads CASSPGTGVQPQHF. For the CDR3, the DNA is TGCGCCAGCAGCCCAGGGACAGGGGTTCAGCCCCAGCATTTT.

This chain joins TRBV11-1 and TRBJ2-3, with TRBD1 as a possible D gene (5 bases). The V end was cut by 5 bases, the J end by 0 bases, with 9 bases between. The CDR3 is made up of 14 amino acids. CDR1 and CDR2 (germline): SGHAT, FQDESV (reference sequence). CDR3 loop: CASSPDTSTDTQYF. Here the CDR3 DNA reads TGTGCCAGCAGCCCGGACACTAGCACAGATACGCAGTATTTT.

V and J are TRBV28 and TRBJ2-7; 8 positions agree with TRBD1. Trimming at V came to 8 bases and at J to 7 bases, leaving 10 bases not matched to a gene. The CDR3 covers 13 residues. The V gene's germline CDR1 is MDHEN and CDR2 SYDVKM. CDR3 amino acids: CASRRTGLWEQYF. CDR3 nucleotides: TGTGCCAGCCGACGGACAGGGCTGTGGGAGCAGTACTTC.

The V and J genes are TRBV27 and TRBJ2-3, with TRBD1 matching 8 bases. Germline lookup yields CDR1 MNHEY and CDR2 SMNVEV (reference sequence). The CDR3 consists of 15 residues. J lost 2 bases, V lost 1 base, and 2 bases had no gene match. The CDR3 DNA sequence: TGTGCCAGCAGTTTATGGGACAGGACCACAGATACGCAGTATTTT. This gives the protein CASSLWDRTTDTQYF.

The DNA for the CDR3 is TGTGCCAGCAGCTTAGTTTTGAGTTCTGAAGCTTTCTTT. It codes for CASSLVLSSEAFF. The V and J genes are TRBV7-8 and TRBJ1-1; D call uncertain. Germline V CDR1 and CDR2: SGHVS, FQNEAQ. Trimming cost V 1 base and J 6 bases, with 9 bases left between them. There are 13 residues in the CDR3.

The chain uses TRBV19 and TRBJ2-7, with D possibly TRBD2 on 6 matching bases. The CDR3 extends over 15 amino acids. With 5 bases removed from V and 2 bases from J, the gap between germline ends came to 16 bases. Germline loops: CDR1 LNHDA, CDR2 SQIVND (reference sequence). CDR3 loop: CASSVRGTDPYEQYF. The DNA for the CDR3 is TGTGCCAGTAGTGTCCGCGGGACGGACCCCTACGAGCAGTACTTC. The entire variable domain, with the rest obtained from reference TRBV19 and TRBJ2-7, is as follows: DGGITQSPKYLFRKEGQNVTLSCEQNLNHDAMYWYRQDPGQGLRLIYYSQIVNDFQKGDIAEGYSVSREKKESFPLTVTSAQKNPTAFYLCASSVRGTDPYEQYFGPGTRLTVT.